The entry below gives a single TCR beta chain sequence along with its context. The target of this receptor is not known. No qualities accompany the bases; no much larger clone lies one base away. TCR beta libraries were generated from genomic DNA with the immunoSEQ kit, following the manufacturer's recommendations. To prepare libraries, a first multiplex PCR with proprietary primers was run, followed by a second PCR that added unique barcodes, and a bead cleanup was done after each round. Each sample batch included a kit-provided positive control reaction and a negative control reaction. The final libraries underwent checking on an Agilent 4200 TapeStation D1000 ScreenTape, volumetric pooling, and quantification by qPCR. Sequencing was performed on an Illumina NextSeq500 using a MidOutput 150-cycle cartridge, with 156 Read1 cycles, 15 Index1 cycles, and the kit custom primers. The pooled library was loaded at approximately 0.99 pM, and about 19% PhiX control was spiked in. As for the authors' bioinformatics: Vendor-processed data were analyzed in R, and a clonotype was defined as all T cells sharing the same CDR3 nucleotide sequence. For clone abundance analyses, frequencies were normalized to the 10,000 most abundant clones in each sample. Before analysis, public T cell clones were removed, and these numbered fewer than six per sample on average. A difference in abundance of at least 32-fold between compartments was used to define tumor-enriched and baseline blood-enriched clonotypes. Clonotypes expanded or contracted between blood time points were identified with a beta-binomial differential abundance model. Similarity between tumor and blood repertoires was quantified using the Baroni-Urbani and Buser coefficient, and groups were compared with two-tailed Wilcoxon tests in R. Drawn from immuneACCESS, this table holds only the in-frame rearrangements with V and J called that TCRdb kept. Clones are partly lost; checked studies trace under half to an unresolved V gene and leave the rest unexplained. The V and J calls and the clone size are those of that table, but D and trimming were determined from the DNA. The sample records some 150,000 clones, around four fifths of which are singletons. In total, the top ten clones hold around a quarter of the sample.

This specimen comes from a study of radiation and T cells in renal cell carcinoma (dated by TCRdb to 2020 to 2021). Concerning the study at large: Samples were obtained from a clinical trial, in which 15 Gy stereotactic body radiation therapy was delivered to primary renal cell carcinomas and nephrectomy was performed 4 weeks later. TCR beta sequencing covered around 50 samples in total, comprising roughly 25 tumors and around 27 peripheral blood samples. Across all 53 samples, under 5,000,000 unique CDR3 nucleotide sequences, encoding 2,658,974 unique CDR3 amino acid sequences, were identified.

Study-wide conclusions, independent of this receptor: Blood repertoire dynamics were not followed beyond 4 weeks after treatment. In blood, the top tumor clonotypes increased between baseline and 2 weeks post-radiation and then shrank by 4 weeks, which suggests that tumor-resident clones expanded only transiently. Because pretreatment tumor biopsies were not available, the study could not determine whether clonotypes were already present within the tumor at baseline. Because the trial had a single-armed design, the trial could not examine how radiation dose or scheduling affected the TCR repertoire.

What the time point label conveys for this sample: baseline pretreatment blood. The treatment or condition label here, explained by the study, means: 15 Gy SBRT to primary tumor, nephrectomy 4 weeks later. To follow tumor-enriched clonotypes, peripheral blood was collected serially from radiation-treated patients at baseline and again at 2 weeks and 4 weeks after SBRT. Every patient had renal cell carcinoma of clear cell pathology. The QIAamp DNA Blood Mini Kit (Qiagen) was used to prepare genomic DNA for TCR sequencing. The analyses included only samples that passed all quality control checks. There are 17 amino acids in the CDR3, from cysteine to phenylalanine inclusive. Of all the DNA, just the CDR3 is kept, 51 bases in frame from base 1. At the junction V is shortened by 0 bases and J by 2 bases, with 17 bases in between. Taken from the germline V gene, the CDR1 and CDR2 loops are KGHSH and LQKENI.

This sequence uses TRBV18 and TRBJ2-7, with the D gene call left open. This receptor was identified in a woman aged 45 to 65 with renal cell carcinoma. The sequencing here drew on blood, taken from a patient whose treatment included radiotherapy and nephrectomy. The bases are TGTGCCAGCTCACCACCCGGCAGAAACCCGGATACCTACGAGCAGTACTTC. It translates as CASSPPGRNPDTYEQYF.